This TCR beta chain was recovered during a study of response to subunit inactivated influenza vaccine. Looked up from germline, CDR1 is SQVTM and CDR2 is ANQGSEA. The CDR3 loop spans 10 amino acids. V lost 8 bases to trimming and J lost 4 bases, with 7 bases between them. This clonotype was counted many times. Its target is unknown. One entry per CDR3 protein results from TCRdb running MiXCR on the RT-PCR reads. The table records about 240,000 distinct CDR3 sequences, 9% to 15% of them present only once. Whole-study results and caveats: Authors suggested seasonal influenza vaccinations each recruit few new T cells.

The chain links TRBV29-1 to TRBJ2-3, with D unclear. The clonotype was recovered from a man aged 50 or older who received an inactivated influenza vaccine. The sample in question was non-naive T cells sorted from PBMCs, obtained approximately 15 days before vaccination. This CDR3 is CSHVSDTQYF. The CDR3 bases are TGCAGCCACGTGTCAGATACGCAGTATTTT.